The clone carrying this TCR beta chain was seen many times. Its antigen is unidentified. From approximately 430 ng of RNA, a library with molecular barcoded alpha/delta and beta/gamma adaptors was made. Each CDR3 protein gets one entry after TCRdb re-called the reads with MiXCR. The table records 40,000 or so distinct CDR3 sequences, 10% to 15% of them present only once. These data are taken from a study of read filtering for tumor transcriptome and immune sequencing. About the research overall: IR-seq gave about 3.5 to 10.27 million TCR reads per sample; RNA-seq gave about 75 to 1,300. Findings and caveats of the study: In IR-seq, single-read clonotypes were roughly 80% of clonotypes but approximately 4% of reads.

Every patient had bone marrow sampled while the disease was active. CDR1 MNHNS and CDR2 SASEGT come from the germline V gene. The CDR3 totals 18 residues. V lost 1 base to trimming and J lost 4 bases, with 22 bases between them. The sequencing input was a population of CD138-negative cells sorted from bone marrow. The TCR comes from a donor at least 40 years old with multiple myeloma. The chain couples TRBV6-1 to TRBJ2-5; D remains ambiguous. Here the CDR3 DNA reads TGTGCCAGCAGTGAAGGTTCGTCGTCCGGGTTTTGGTCAGAGACCCAGTACTTC. Protein product: CASSEGSSSGFWSETQYF.